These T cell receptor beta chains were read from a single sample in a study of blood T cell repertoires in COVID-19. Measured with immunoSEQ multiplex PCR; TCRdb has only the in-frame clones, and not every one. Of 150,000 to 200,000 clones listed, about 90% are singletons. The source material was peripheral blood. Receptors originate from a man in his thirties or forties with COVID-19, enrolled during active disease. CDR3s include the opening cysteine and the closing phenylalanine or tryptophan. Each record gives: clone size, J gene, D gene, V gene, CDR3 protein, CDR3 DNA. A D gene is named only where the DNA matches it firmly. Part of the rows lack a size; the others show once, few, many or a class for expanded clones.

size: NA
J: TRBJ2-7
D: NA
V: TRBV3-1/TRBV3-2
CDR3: CASSLSAGTHSSYEQYF
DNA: TGTGCCAGCAGCCTCTCAGCCGGGACTCACTCCTCCTACGAGCAGTACTTC

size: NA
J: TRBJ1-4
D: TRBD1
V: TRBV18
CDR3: CASSDRGEKLFF
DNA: TGTGCCAGCTCGGACAGGGGTGAAAAACTGTTTTTT

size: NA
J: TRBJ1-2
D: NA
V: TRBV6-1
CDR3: CASSEDSISALFYGYTF
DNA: TGTGCCAGCAGTGAGGACAGCATTTCAGCTTTATTCTATGGCTACACCTTC

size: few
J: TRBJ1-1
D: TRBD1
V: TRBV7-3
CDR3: CASSLTQGGTEAFF
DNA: TGTGCCAGCAGCTTAACTCAGGGGGGCACTGAAGCTTTCTTT

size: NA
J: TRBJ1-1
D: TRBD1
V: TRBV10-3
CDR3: CAISSRTGWNTEAFF
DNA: TGTGCCATCAGTTCTAGGACAGGCTGGAACACTGAAGCTTTCTTT

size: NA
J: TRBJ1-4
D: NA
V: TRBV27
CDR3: CASSKRGASNEKLFF
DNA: TGTGCCAGCTCAAAACGGGGGGCTAGTAATGAAAAACTGTTTTTT

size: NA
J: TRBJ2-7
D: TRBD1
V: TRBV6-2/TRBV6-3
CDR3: CASSYRRPGGGYEQYF
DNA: TGTGCCAGCAGTTACCGACGGCCAGGGGGTGGCTACGAGCAGTACTTC

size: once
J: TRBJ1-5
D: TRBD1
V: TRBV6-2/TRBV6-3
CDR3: CASSSLRQGSNQPQHF
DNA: TGTGCCAGCAGTTCCCTCCGACAGGGTTCCAATCAGCCCCAGCATTTT

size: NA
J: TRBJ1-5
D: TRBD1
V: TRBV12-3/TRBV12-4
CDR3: CASSRQGDQPQHF
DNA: TGTGCCAGCAGTAGACAGGGCGATCAGCCCCAGCATTTT

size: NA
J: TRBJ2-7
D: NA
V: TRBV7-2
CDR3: CASSDDSYEQYF
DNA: TGTGCCAGCAGCGACGACAGCTACGAGCAGTACTTC

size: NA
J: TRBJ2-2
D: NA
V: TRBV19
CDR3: CAVQRRGSNTGELFF
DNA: TGTGCCGTCCAGCGCCGCGGATCGAACACCGGGGAGCTGTTTTTT

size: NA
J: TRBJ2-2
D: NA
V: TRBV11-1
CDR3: CASSLRTVGPGELFF
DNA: TGTGCCAGCAGCTTAAGGACAGTCGGTCCCGGGGAGCTGTTTTTT

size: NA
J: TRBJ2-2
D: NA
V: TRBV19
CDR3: CASMGLRFAGELFF
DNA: TGTGCCAGTATGGGGCTTAGGTTTGCCGGGGAGCTGTTTTTT

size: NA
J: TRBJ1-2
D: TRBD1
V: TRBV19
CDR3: CASNPRDRASNYGYTF
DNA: TGTGCCAGTAACCCCCGGGACAGAGCCTCTAACTATGGCTACACCTTC

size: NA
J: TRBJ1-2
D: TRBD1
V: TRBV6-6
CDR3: CATQTGGTGYTF
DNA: TGTGCCACGCAAACAGGGGGTACGGGCTACACCTTC

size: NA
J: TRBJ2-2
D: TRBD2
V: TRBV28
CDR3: CASSTSGNTGELFF
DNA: TGTGCCAGCAGTACTAGCGGGAACACCGGGGAGCTGTTTTTT

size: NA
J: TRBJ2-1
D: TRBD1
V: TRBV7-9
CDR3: CASSSGTVPYNEQFF
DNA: TGTGCCAGCAGCTCCGGGACAGTGCCTTACAATGAGCAGTTCTTC

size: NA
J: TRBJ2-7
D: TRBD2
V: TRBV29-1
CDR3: CSVVGTRLGREQYF
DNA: TGCAGCGTGGTAGGGACTAGATTGGGTCGGGAGCAGTACTTC

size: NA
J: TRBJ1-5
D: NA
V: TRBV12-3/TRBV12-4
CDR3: CASRQGRLQPQHF
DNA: TGTGCCAGCAGACAGGGCCGGTTGCAGCCCCAGCATTTT

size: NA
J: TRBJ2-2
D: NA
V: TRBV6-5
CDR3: CASRTTGSNTGELFF
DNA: TGTGCCAGCAGGACTACAGGGTCGAACACCGGGGAGCTGTTTTTT

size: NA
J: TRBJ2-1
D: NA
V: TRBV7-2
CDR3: CASSLTRNNEQFF
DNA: TGTGCCAGCAGCTTAACGCGTAACAATGAGCAGTTCTTC

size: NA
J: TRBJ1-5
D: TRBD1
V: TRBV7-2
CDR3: CASSYGTGKWNQPQHF
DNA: TGTGCCAGCAGCTACGGGACAGGGAAGTGGAATCAGCCCCAGCATTTT